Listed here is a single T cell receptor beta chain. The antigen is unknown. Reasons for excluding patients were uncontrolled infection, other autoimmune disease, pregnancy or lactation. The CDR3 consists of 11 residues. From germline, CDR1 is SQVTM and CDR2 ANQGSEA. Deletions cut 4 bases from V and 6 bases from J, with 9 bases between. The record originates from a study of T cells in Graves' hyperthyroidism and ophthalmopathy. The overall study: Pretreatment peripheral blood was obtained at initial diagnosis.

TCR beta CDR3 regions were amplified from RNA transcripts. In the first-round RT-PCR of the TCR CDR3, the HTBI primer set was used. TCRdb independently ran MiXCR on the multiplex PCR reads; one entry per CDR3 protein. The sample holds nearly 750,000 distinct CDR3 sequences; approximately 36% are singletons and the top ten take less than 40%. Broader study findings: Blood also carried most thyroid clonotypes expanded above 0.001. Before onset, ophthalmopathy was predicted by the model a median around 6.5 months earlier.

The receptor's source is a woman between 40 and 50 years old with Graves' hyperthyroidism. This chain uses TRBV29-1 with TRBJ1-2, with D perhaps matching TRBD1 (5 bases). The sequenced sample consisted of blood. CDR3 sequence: CSVVWGNGYTF. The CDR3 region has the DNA TGCAGCGTTGTGTGGGGGAATGGCTACACCTTC.